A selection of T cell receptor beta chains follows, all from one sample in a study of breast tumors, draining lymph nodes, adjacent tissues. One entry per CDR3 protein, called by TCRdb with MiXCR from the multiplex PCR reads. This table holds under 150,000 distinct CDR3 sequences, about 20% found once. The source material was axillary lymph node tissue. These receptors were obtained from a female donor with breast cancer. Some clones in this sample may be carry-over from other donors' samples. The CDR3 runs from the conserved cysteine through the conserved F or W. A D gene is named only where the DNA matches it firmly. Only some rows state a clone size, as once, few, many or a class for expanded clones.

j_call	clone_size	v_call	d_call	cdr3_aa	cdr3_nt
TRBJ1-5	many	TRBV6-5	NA	CASSYSTGSQPQHF	TGTGCCAGCAGTTACTCAACAGGGAGTCAGCCCCAGCATTTT
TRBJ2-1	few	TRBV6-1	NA	CAGRDNSYNEQFF	TGTGCCGGGCGGGACAACTCCTACAATGAGCAGTTCTTC
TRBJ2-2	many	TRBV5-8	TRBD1	CASSPAGGWNTGELFF	TGTGCCAGCAGCCCAGCAGGGGGCTGGAACACCGGGGAGCTGTTTTTT
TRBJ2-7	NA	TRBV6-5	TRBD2	CASSYSNAQGAGGQYF	TGTGCCAGCAGTTACTCGAATGCACAAGGGGCGGGAGGGCAGTACTTC
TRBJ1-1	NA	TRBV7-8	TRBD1	CASSAGDSLTEAFF	TGTGCCAGCAGCGCGGGGGACAGCCTCACTGAAGCTTTCTTT
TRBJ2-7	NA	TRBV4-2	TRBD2	CASSLGLAGTCEQYF	TGTGCCAGCAGCCTGGGACTAGCGGGGACCTGCGAGCAGTACTTC
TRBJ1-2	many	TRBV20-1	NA	CSARGGQLGGYTF	TGCAGTGCTAGAGGGGGTCAATTGGGTGGCTACACCTTC
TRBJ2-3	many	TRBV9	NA	CASSVGQPTNREPQYF	TGTGCCAGCAGCGTAGGACAGCCTACCAATCGCGAACCGCAGTATTTT
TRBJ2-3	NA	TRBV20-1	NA	CSVRPGSTPTDTQYF	TGCAGTGTTAGGCCGGGTTCAACTCCCACAGATACGCAGTATTTT
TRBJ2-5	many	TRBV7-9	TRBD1	CASSRDRGRETQYF	TGTGCCAGCAGCCGGGACAGGGGCCGAGAGACCCAGTACTTC
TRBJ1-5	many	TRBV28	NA	CASSLNQPQHF	TGTGCCAGCAGTTTAAACCAGCCCCAGCATTTT
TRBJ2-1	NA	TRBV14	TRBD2	CASSQKSGSSYNEQFF	TGTGCCAGCAGCCAAAAAAGCGGGAGCTCCTACAATGAGCAGTTCTTC
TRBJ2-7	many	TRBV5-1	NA	CASSLDSPYEQYF	TGCGCCAGCAGCCTGGACAGTCCCTACGAGCAGTACTTC
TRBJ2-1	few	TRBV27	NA	CASSLMRGSYNEQFF	TGTGCCAGCAGTTTAATGCGGGGCTCCTACAATGAGCAGTTCTTC
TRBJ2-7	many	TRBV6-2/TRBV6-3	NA	CASSYVVYEQYF	TGTGCCAGCAGTTACGTAGTCTACGAGCAGTACTTC
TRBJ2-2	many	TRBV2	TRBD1	CASRDRTGGPGELFF	TGTGCCAGCAGAGACCGGACAGGGGGCCCCGGGGAGCTGTTTTTT
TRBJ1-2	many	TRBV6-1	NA	CASRNIGGDLGYTF	TGTGCCAGCAGAAACATAGGGGGGGATTTGGGCTACACCTTC
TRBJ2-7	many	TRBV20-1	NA	CSALRTTPYEQYF	TGCAGTGCGCTGAGGACTACCCCTTACGAGCAGTACTTC
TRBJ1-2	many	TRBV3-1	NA	CASSQVAATNYGYTF	TGTGCCAGCAGCCAAGTTGCAGCCACTAACTATGGCTACACCTTC
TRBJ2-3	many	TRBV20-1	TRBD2	CSARDPGTSGSLGDTQYF	TGCAGTGCTAGAGACCCCGGGACTAGCGGGAGTCTGGGAGATACGCAGTATTTT
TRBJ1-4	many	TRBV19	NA	CASSPGRSSNEKLFF	TGTGCCAGTAGTCCCGGGAGGAGTTCGAATGAAAAACTGTTTTTT
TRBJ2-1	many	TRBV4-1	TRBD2	CASSRRDLAAAPSEQFF	TGCGCCAGCAGCCGCAGGGACCTAGCGGCAGCCCCCTCTGAGCAGTTCTTC
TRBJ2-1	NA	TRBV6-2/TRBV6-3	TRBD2	CASSPVPGTSGGGSYNEQFF	TGTGCCAGCAGCCCCGTGCCCGGGACTAGCGGGGGGGGCTCCTACAATGAGCAGTTCTTC
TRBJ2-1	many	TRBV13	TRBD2	CASSRTSGSFDEQFF	TGTGCCAGCAGCCGGACTAGCGGGAGTTTCGATGAGCAGTTCTTC
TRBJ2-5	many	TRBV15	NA	CATSATWTPQETQYF	TGTGCCACCAGCGCTACCTGGACACCCCAAGAGACCCAGTACTTC
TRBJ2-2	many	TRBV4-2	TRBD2	CASSHTTSGRDATGELFF	TGTGCCAGCAGCCATACGACTAGCGGGAGGGACGCCACCGGGGAGCTGTTTTTT
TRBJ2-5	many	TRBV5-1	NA	CASSLDPQGQQETQYF	TGCGCCAGCAGCTTGGACCCTCAGGGCCAACAAGAGACCCAGTACTTC
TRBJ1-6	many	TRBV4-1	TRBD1	CASSQGAGGGSPLHF	TGCGCCAGCAGCCAAGGTGCAGGGGGTGGTTCACCCCTCCACTTT
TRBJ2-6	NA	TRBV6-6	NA	CASSYKIEGANVLTF	TGTGCCAGCAGTTACAAAATCGAAGGGGCCAACGTCCTGACTTTC